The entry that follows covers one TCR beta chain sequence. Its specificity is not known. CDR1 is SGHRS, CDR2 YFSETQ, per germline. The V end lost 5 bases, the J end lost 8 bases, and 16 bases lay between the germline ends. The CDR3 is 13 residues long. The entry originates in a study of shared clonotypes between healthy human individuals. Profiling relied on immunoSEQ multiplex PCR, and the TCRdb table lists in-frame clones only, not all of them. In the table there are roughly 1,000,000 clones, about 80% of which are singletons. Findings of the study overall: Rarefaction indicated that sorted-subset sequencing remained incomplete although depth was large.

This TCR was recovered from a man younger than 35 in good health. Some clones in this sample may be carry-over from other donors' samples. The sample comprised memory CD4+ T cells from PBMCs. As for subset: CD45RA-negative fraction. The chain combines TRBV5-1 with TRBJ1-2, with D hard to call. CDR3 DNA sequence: TGCGCCAGCAGTCCCGGGTCCCTCGAGGGCTACACCTTC. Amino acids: CASSPGSLEGYTF.